This TCR beta chain stems from a study of monozygotic twins with cystic fibrosis. Notes on the study in general: Monozygotic CF twin pairs shared significantly more nucleotide-identical clonotypes than unrelated CF individuals did. Shared CDR3 numbers were not associated with age, concordance or severity. Co-twins had the most similar V usage for 13 of 16 pairs, J for 8. Clonality was generally low (median roughly 0.01), higher in the most severe patients.

Germline loops: CDR1 SNHLY, CDR2 FYNNEI. CDR3 length: 14 residues. Deletions cut 7 bases from V and 2 bases from J, with 11 bases between. With regard to this clone: The target antigen is unknown.

Assay: immunoSEQ multiplex PCR; the TCRdb copy retains only in-frame clones and omits some. The sample yields some 14,000 clones, approximately 90% seen once. The gene calls are TRBV2 and TRBJ2-2, with D uncertain. Specimen: blood. This clonotype originated in a boy aged 5-17 years with cystic fibrosis. CDR3 bases: TGTGCCAGCAAACTCGAGAGTAACACCGGGGAGCTGTTTTTT. It encodes CASKLESNTGELFF.